These 31 T cell receptor beta chains were all obtained from the same sample, sequenced in a study of blood T cell repertoires in COVID-19. TCRdb's copy holds only in-frame clones and misses some; the assay was immunoSEQ multiplex PCR. The repertoire consists of about 110,000 clones, with over 60% occurring once and the leading ten covering 4% to 5.5%. The sequencing input was peripheral blood. These receptors came from a man in his sixties or seventies with acute or convalescent COVID-19.

The CDR3 nucleotides read TGTGCCAGCAGCTTAGCGCGCGGACTATCCTACGAGCAGTACTTC. Protein: CASSLARGLSYEQYF. The V gene is TRBV7-6, the J gene TRBJ2-7, with D maybe TRBD2 (6 bases). CDR1 and CDR2 (germline): SGHVS, FNYEAQ. Trimming took off 0 bases at V and 1 base at J, with 10 bases between the two ends. The CDR3 is 15 amino acids.

The chain employs TRBV24-1 and TRBJ2-1; D is perhaps TRBD1 (5 bases). Trimming took 5 bases from V and 4 from J, leaving 17 bases between them. This CDR3 is 16 amino acids long. The V gene's germline CDR1 is KGHDR and CDR2 SFDVKD. The chain's CDR3 is CATSGAGKGDYNEQFF. The CDR3 nucleotides read TGTGCCACCAGTGGGGCAGGGAAGGGCGATTACAATGAGCAGTTCTTC.

Remarks on this clone: Sequence at one end of the junction differs from germline and may be a read error. The rearrangement uses TRBV3-1 (or the pseudogene TRBV3-2) and TRBJ2-7; TRBD1 might be the D (5 bases). In germline, CDR1 is LGHDT, CDR2 YNNKEL (reference sequence). This CDR3 is 13 amino acids long. The CDR3 region is CASSQEPVSTVLF. The CDR3, as DNA: TGTGCCAGCAGCCAAGAACCCGTGTCGACAGTACTCTTC.

V usage is TRBV7-9 and J usage is TRBJ2-1; 8 bases agree with TRBD1. The CDR3 is 17 residues long. From germline, CDR1 is SEHNR and CDR2 FQNEAQ (reference sequence). With 5 bases clipped from V and 4 bases from J, the junction kept 13 bases outside the gene matches. The CDR3 reads CASSRALAGGAYNEQFF. The CDR3 DNA follows: TGTGCCAGCAGCCGCGCCCTAGCAGGGGGCGCGTACAATGAGCAGTTCTTC. Based on the CDR3 plus reference TRBV7-9 and TRBJ2-1, the full variable domain is DTGVSQNPRHKITKRGQNVTFRCDPISEHNRLYWYRQTLGQGPEFLTYFQNEAQLEKSRLLSDRFSAERPKGSFSTLEIQRTEQGDSAMYLCASSRALAGGAYNEQFFGPGTRLTVL.

The J gene is TRBJ2-4, the V gene TRBV10-3; possibly TRBD2 for D (5 bases). Germline assignment: CDR1 ENHRY and CDR2 SYGVKD. The CDR3 spans 15 residues. The V and J ends lost 6 bases and 0 bases respectively, with 12 bases between them. The CDR3 reads CAISPDGVAKNIQYF. The CDR3 DNA is TGTGCCATCAGCCCTGACGGGGTAGCCAAAAACATTCAGTACTTC.

J is TRBJ2-2 and V is TRBV21-1; the table calls TRBD1, which could not be checked here. TRBV21-1 is reported as a pseudogene. The CDR3 consists of 15 residues. The CDR3 DNA reads as TGTGCCAGCAGCAAAGAGACAGGGACGGCCGGGGAGCTGTTTTTT. This sequence encodes CASSKETGTAGELFF.

V gene TRBV10-3 combines with J gene TRBJ1-6, with a tentative D call TRBD1 (6 bases). Per germline, CDR1 ENHRY and CDR2 SYGVKD. The CDR3 covers 14 residues. The V and J ends lost 2 bases and 11 bases respectively, with 13 bases between them. In nucleotides, the CDR3 is TGTGCCATCAGTGAGGGTCAGGGGAGTACACCCCTCCACTTT. It codes for CAISEGQGSTPLHF.

The sample holds one count of this clone. This sample includes further DNA sequences coding for the same CDR3. V gene TRBV28 combines with J gene TRBJ1-2; 7 bases agree with TRBD1. CDR3 length equals 12 residues. V lost 5 bases to trimming and J lost 6 bases; unmatched junction nucleotides: 3. Germline V gives CDR1 MDHEN, CDR2 SYDVKM. The CDR3 is CASSLTGDGYTF. The CDR3 DNA sequence: TGTGCCAGCAGTCTCACAGGGGATGGCTACACCTTC.

V gene TRBV5-1 combines with J gene TRBJ2-2; 7 bases map to TRBD2. The CDR3 contains 15 residues. Germline V gene data show CDR1 as SGHRS and CDR2 as YFSETQ. After removal of 1 base from V and 1 base from J, the junction contained 1 base not matched to a gene. The CDR3 DNA reads as TGCGCCAGCAGCTTGAGCGGGGTGAACACCGGGGAGCTGTTTTTT. The encoded protein is CASSLSGVNTGELFF.

The chain combines TRBV18 with TRBJ2-5; D gene unclear. Looked up from germline, CDR1 is KGHSH and CDR2 is LQKENI. The V and J ends lost 3 bases and 0 bases respectively, with 8 bases between them. The length of the CDR3 is 14 residues. The CDR3 protein is CASSPELYQETQYF. CDR3 nucleotide sequence: TGTGCCAGCTCACCCGAACTATACCAAGAGACCCAGTACTTC.

The chain carries TRBV9 and TRBJ1-4; TRBD1 is a possible D gene (5 bases). Germline CDR1 SGDLS, CDR2 YYNGEE. The CDR3 has 15 amino acids. V dropped 3 bases and J dropped 0 bases, with 9 bases sitting between them. The CDR3 reads CASSAWGATNEKLFF. The CDR3 DNA sequence: TGTGCCAGCAGCGCGTGGGGGGCAACTAATGAAAAACTGTTTTTT. Full variable domain (missing parts from reference TRBV9 and TRBJ1-4): DSGVTQTPKHLITATGQRVTLRCSPRSGDLSVYWYQQSLDQGLQFLIQYYNGEERAKGNILERFSAQQFPDLHSELNLSSLELGDSALYFCASSAWGATNEKLFFGSGTQLSVL.

This clone came up once. The chain employs TRBV12-3 or TRBV12-4 and TRBJ1-4; D not resolved. Deletions cut 2 bases from V and 4 bases from J, with 5 bases between. CDR3 length: 13 amino acids. CDR3 protein: CASSLFRNEKLFF. CDR3 DNA: TGTGCCAGCAGTTTATTCCGTAATGAAAAACTGTTTTTT.

This clone is a singleton in its sample. V gene TRBV5-4 combines with J gene TRBJ2-1; 10 bases align to TRBD2. Germline V gene sequence: CDR1 SGHNT, CDR2 YYREEE (reference sequence). Trimming removed 2 bases from V and 0 bases from J; junction bases left unmatched: 5. The CDR3 loop spans 17 amino acids. Here the CDR3 DNA reads TGTGCCAGCAGCTTAGGAGCGGGGGGGAGCTCCTACAATGAGCAGTTCTTC. Its protein product is CASSLGAGGSSYNEQFF.

Turning to this clone: Other DNA variants within this sample encode the same CDR3. The chain recombines TRBV12-3 or TRBV12-4 with TRBJ1-5, with D hard to call. V was clipped by 5 bases and J by 2 bases, with 7 bases between them. The CDR3 loop spans 13 amino acids. CDR3: CASSTRGNQPQHF. The CDR3 coding sequence is TGTGCCAGCAGTACTCGAGGCAATCAGCCCCAGCATTTT.

This chain uses TRBV19 with TRBJ2-7; TRBD2 is a possible D gene (6 bases). V lost 6 bases, J lost 0 bases, and 12 bases lay in between. The CDR3 extends over 14 amino acids. CDR1 and CDR2 from the germline V gene are LNHDA and SQIVND (reference sequence). The CDR3: CASSRGGSSYEQYF. The CDR3 DNA reads as TGTGCCAGTAGCCGAGGAGGGAGCTCCTACGAGCAGTACTTC.

The chain employs TRBV5-4 and TRBJ2-3; D unresolved. This CDR3 contains 12 residues. Deletions cut 4 bases from V and 0 bases from J, with 3 bases between. The germline V gene encodes CDR1 SGHNT and CDR2 YYREEE (reference sequence). The CDR3 spells CASSLSTDTQYF. The CDR3 nucleotides are TGTGCCAGCAGCCTTAGCACAGATACGCAGTATTTT.

CDR3 coding DNA: TGTGCCAGCAGCTTCGATGAAAAACTGTTTTTT. Translation: CASSFDEKLFF. The chain links TRBV7-9 to TRBJ1-4; D unclear. Germline V gene data show CDR1 as SEHNR and CDR2 as FQNEAQ (reference sequence). V was clipped by 3 bases and J by 6 bases, with 2 bases between them. The CDR3 length is 11 residues. Together with reference TRBV7-9 and TRBJ1-4, the CDR3 gives the full variable domain: DTGVSQNPRHKITKRGQNVTFRCDPISEHNRLYWYRQTLGQGPEFLTYFQNEAQLEKSRLLSDRFSAERPKGSFSTLEIQRTEQGDSAMYLCASSFDEKLFFGSGTQLSVL.

The chain links TRBV7-9 to TRBJ1-5; D remains ambiguous. CDR3 length equals 13 residues. Germline CDR1 reads SEHNR; CDR2 reads FQNEAQ (reference sequence). V gave up 0 bases and J gave up 7 bases, with 7 bases separating them. The CDR3 region is CASSLAQSQPQHF. The CDR3 nucleotides read TGTGCCAGCAGCTTAGCACAGTCGCAGCCCCAGCATTTT.

V gene TRBV5-1 combines with J gene TRBJ2-5, with D possibly matching TRBD2 (6 bases). The CDR3 is made up of 15 amino acids. V dropped 1 base and J dropped 3 bases, with 13 bases sitting between them. The germline CDR1 and CDR2 sequences are SGHRS and YFSETQ. The CDR3 DNA reads as TGCGCCAGCAGCTTGCTCGCGGGGAAGGAAGAGACCCAGTACTTC. Translating gives CASSLLAGKEETQYF.

In regard to this clone: A read error may produce the germline difference seen at one junction end. The chain combines TRBV4-3 with TRBJ2-1; D is possibly TRBD2 (5 bases). CDR1 is LGHNA and CDR2 is YSLEER in the germline V gene. The CDR3 has 16 amino acids. The CDR3 loop is CASGQDTGYNEHEQFF. In nucleotides, the CDR3 is TGCGCCAGCGGCCAAGATACGGGGTACAATGAACATGAGCAGTTCTTC.

The chain uses TRBV7-3 and TRBJ2-5; 8 nucleotides line up with TRBD2. V dropped 0 bases and J dropped 1; count of bases not matched to a gene: 4. Per the germline V gene, CDR1 is SGHTA and CDR2 is FQGTGA. CDR3 size: 16 residues. The CDR3 loop is CASSLTSGALQETQYF. The CDR3 DNA reads TGTGCCAGCAGCTTAACTAGCGGGGCCCTCCAAGAGACCCAGTACTTC.

The chain carries TRBV4-1 and TRBJ1-1; TRBD1 matches at 7 bases. This CDR3 spans 13 amino acids. Germline V CDR1 and CDR2: MGHRA, YSYEKL. The trim removed 6 bases at V and 8 bases at J, leaving 9 bases unmatched. Here the CDR3 DNA reads TGCGCCAGCAGTCGGGACAGCAGGAGGGAAGCTTTCTTT. It encodes CASSRDSRREAFF.

This clone was counted between two and nine times. CDR3 nucleotides: TGTGCCAGCAGCTTGGGGGCCAGCTATGGCTACACCTTC. Translating it yields CASSLGASYGYTF. The chain has TRBV5-4 and TRBJ1-2; no clear D gene. CDR3 length equals 13 residues. Per germline, CDR1 SGHNT and CDR2 YYREEE (reference sequence). The ends were cut back, 0 bases at V and 4 bases at J, with 7 bases in the middle.

In its sample, this clone was seen once. The chain uses TRBV6-5 and TRBJ1-3; D is undetermined. Germline assignment: CDR1 MNHEY and CDR2 SVGAGI. V was shortened by 8 bases and J by 0 bases, with 14 bases between the two germline ends. There are 15 residues in the CDR3. This chain's CDR3 is CASLRGALSGNTIYF. The CDR3 nucleotides are TGTGCCAGCCTACGCGGCGCTCTCTCTGGAAACACCATATATTTT.

The V and J genes are TRBV5-1 and TRBJ2-7, with 10 bases lining up with TRBD1. Looked up from germline, CDR1 is SGHRS and CDR2 is YFSETQ. The CDR3 covers 16 residues. With 3 bases clipped from V and 1 base from J, the junction kept 7 bases outside the gene matches. DNA for the CDR3: TGCGCCAGCAGCTCTAGCTGGGACAGGGGTTCCTACGAGCAGTACTTC. It codes for CASSSSWDRGSYEQYF.

The V call is TRBV5-1, the J call TRBJ2-1, with D perhaps matching TRBD1 (5 bases). The CDR3 totals 15 residues. Trimming shortened V by 0 bases and J by 4 bases, and 11 bases separated the two germline ends. Germline V gene data show CDR1 as SGHRS and CDR2 as YFSETQ. CDR3 residues: CASSLASAGYNEQFF. The CDR3 DNA is TGCGCCAGCAGCTTGGCCTCCGCAGGGTACAATGAGCAGTTCTTC.

Notes on this clone: The junction shows a germline mismatch at one end, possibly a read error. The chain combines TRBV7-7 with TRBJ2-5; 12 bases match TRBD2. Germline values: CDR1 SSHAT, CDR2 FNYEAQ (reference sequence). This CDR3 contains 16 residues. The CDR3 DNA reads TGTGCTAGCAGCCCCGGACTAGCGGGGTACCAAGAGACCCAGTACTTC. Amino acid sequence: CASSPGLAGYQETQYF.

The rearrangement links TRBV19 to TRBJ2-2; D is perhaps TRBD1 (5 bases). Trimming took 7 bases from V and 3 from J, leaving 12 bases between them. Germline V gene sequence: CDR1 LNHDA, CDR2 SQIVND (reference sequence). The CDR3 sequence is 14 residues long. Here the CDR3 reads CASNRRVDTGELFF. The CDR3 bases are TGTGCCAGTAATCGCAGGGTCGACACCGGGGAGCTGTTTTTT.

V usage is TRBV7-3 and J usage is TRBJ2-1, with TRBD2 matching over 9 bases. The CDR3 length is 17 residues. The trim removed 1 base at V and 5 bases at J, leaving 9 bases unmatched. Germline assignment: CDR1 SGHTA and CDR2 FQGTGA. CDR3 sequence reads: CASSLSGLASGDNEQFF. The CDR3 nucleotides are TGTGCCAGCAGCTTAAGCGGTCTGGCTAGCGGGGACAATGAGCAGTTCTTC.

The J gene is TRBJ1-1, the V gene TRBV23-1; the D gene is possibly TRBD1 (5 bases). TRBV23-1 is an ORF, and what it does is uncertain. V lost 4 bases, J lost 0 bases, and 12 bases lay in between. CDR3 length: 15 residues. CDR3 residues: CASSLAGRMNTEAFF. The CDR3 coding sequence is TGCGCCAGCAGTCTTGCGGGGCGCATGAACACTGAAGCTTTCTTT.

In its sample, this clone was seen a few times. The chain uses TRBV10-2 and TRBJ2-6; tentative D call: TRBD2 (5 bases). CDR3 length: 16 amino acids. V was pared by 3 bases and J by 2 bases, with 11 bases between. Per the germline V gene, CDR1 is WSHSY and CDR2 is SAAADI. Here the CDR3 reads CASSDGRTAGANVLTF. The CDR3 DNA reads TGCGCCAGCAGTGACGGCAGGACTGCTGGGGCCAACGTCCTGACTTTC.